These T cell receptor beta chains were read from a single sample in a study of cytomegalovirus exposure and HLA in healthy donors. Assay: immunoSEQ multiplex PCR; the TCRdb copy retains only in-frame clones and omits some. Of about 120,000 clones in the sample, roughly 70% are singletons; the top ten hold around 1.6%. The material sequenced was PBMCs. These receptors were taken from a woman in her late teens or twenties in good health and CMV-seronegative. The CDR3 runs from the conserved cysteine through the conserved F or W. A D gene is named only where the DNA matches it firmly. Some rows mark clone size as missing; the rest say once, few, many or name a class of expanded clone.

DNA: TGTGCCAGCAGCCTCTACCATACGCAGTATTTT
CDR3: CASSLYHTQYF
D: NA
J: TRBJ2-3
V: TRBV7-2
size: NA

DNA: TGTGCCAGCAGCTTGGCTGCCAGAACTAACTATGGCTACACCTTC
CDR3: CASSLAARTNYGYTF
D: NA
J: TRBJ1-2
V: TRBV5-4
size: few

DNA: TGTGCCACCAGCAGAGATGGACAAGGGTTAGACTATGGCTACACCTTC
CDR3: CATSRDGQGLDYGYTF
D: NA
J: TRBJ1-2
V: TRBV15
size: NA

DNA: TGCGCCAGCAGCCAAGACCCATTGCGGGGCAGGGATGAGCAGTTCTTC
CDR3: CASSQDPLRGRDEQFF
D: NA
J: TRBJ2-1
V: TRBV4-1
size: few

DNA: TGCAGCGTTAACAGGGGGCTAACTGAAGCTTTCTTT
CDR3: CSVNRGLTEAFF
D: TRBD1
J: TRBJ1-1
V: TRBV29-1
size: NA

DNA: TGTGCCAGCAGCCAGGACGGGGGACTAGGCACAGATACGCAGTATTTT
CDR3: CASSQDGGLGTDTQYF
D: TRBD2
J: TRBJ2-3
V: TRBV4-2
size: NA

DNA: TGCAGCGTTGAAAGCAGGGCCCCCTACAATGAGCAGTTCTTC
CDR3: CSVESRAPYNEQFF
D: NA
J: TRBJ2-1
V: TRBV29-1
size: NA

DNA: TGTGCCAGCAGCCACTTTAGCGGGGGTAAAGCAGAGACCCAGTACTTC
CDR3: CASSHFSGGKAETQYF
D: TRBD2
J: TRBJ2-5
V: TRBV4-2
size: NA

DNA: TGTGCCAGCAGCTTAGAGGGTGGGAGGGAGACCCAGTACTTC
CDR3: CASSLEGGRETQYF
D: NA
J: TRBJ2-5
V: TRBV7-6
size: NA

DNA: TGTGCCAGCAGCTCAACCCCGACAGAATCTAACTATGGCTACACCTTC
CDR3: CASSSTPTESNYGYTF
D: NA
J: TRBJ1-2
V: TRBV7-8
size: NA

DNA: TGTGCCAGCAGCATCTGGACAGGGAGGAATTCACCCCTCCACTTT
CDR3: CASSIWTGRNSPLHF
D: TRBD1
J: TRBJ1-6
V: TRBV7-9
size: NA

DNA: TGTGCCAGCAGCGTAGGCAATTACGGTCAGCCCCAGCATTTT
CDR3: CASSVGNYGQPQHF
D: NA
J: TRBJ1-5
V: TRBV9
size: NA

DNA: TGTGCCAGCAGTTTAAGAGGGAGCACTGAAGCTTTCTTT
CDR3: CASSLRGSTEAFF
D: NA
J: TRBJ1-1
V: TRBV28
size: NA

DNA: TGTGCCAGCAGCTTGGCCGGAGAAGTTAGAGATACGCAGTATTTT
CDR3: CASSLAGEVRDTQYF
D: NA
J: TRBJ2-3
V: TRBV5-6
size: NA

DNA: TGTGCCAGCAGCTTAGTGGACGGACAGGGGAACTATGGCTACACCTTC
CDR3: CASSLVDGQGNYGYTF
D: TRBD1
J: TRBJ1-2
V: TRBV7-9
size: NA

DNA: TGTGCCAGCACGGCTAGCCGTTACGCCGGGGAGCTGTTTTTT
CDR3: CASTASRYAGELFF
D: NA
J: TRBJ2-2
V: TRBV6-6
size: once

DNA: TGTGCCAGCAGCCAAAAACCCCCTGCTAGCGAAAGCACAGATACGCAGTATTTT
CDR3: CASSQKPPASESTDTQYF
D: NA
J: TRBJ2-3
V: TRBV4-2
size: NA

DNA: TGTGCCGCAGCGAGTGGGGGGGTCAGGGAGCAGTTCTTC
CDR3: CAAASGGVREQFF
D: TRBD2
J: TRBJ2-1
V: TRBV28
size: NA

DNA: TGTGCCAGCAGCTTATTAGCGGGGGGGGACAATGAGCAGTTCTTC
CDR3: CASSLLAGGDNEQFF
D: TRBD2
J: TRBJ2-1
V: TRBV11-3
size: NA

DNA: TGTGCCAGCTCACCACCTAGCGGGGGATTCGGTACGCAGTATTTT
CDR3: CASSPPSGGFGTQYF
D: TRBD2
J: TRBJ2-3
V: TRBV18
size: NA

DNA: TGCGCCAGCAGCCGACAGGGGCTAGGAAGTACTGAAGCTTTCTTT
CDR3: CASSRQGLGSTEAFF
D: TRBD1
J: TRBJ1-1
V: TRBV5-1
size: NA

DNA: TGTGCCAGCAGCTCTAGCGGGGGGGCCTACAATGAGCAGTTCTTC
CDR3: CASSSSGGAYNEQFF
D: TRBD2
J: TRBJ2-1
V: TRBV5-4
size: once

DNA: TGTGCCAGTAGTATGGGCAGCTCCTATAATTCACCCCTCCACTTT
CDR3: CASSMGSSYNSPLHF
D: NA
J: TRBJ1-6
V: TRBV19
size: NA

DNA: TGCGCCAGCAGCCACGGTCCGAGGGCTAACACTGAAGCTTTCTTT
CDR3: CASSHGPRANTEAFF
D: NA
J: TRBJ1-1
V: TRBV4-1
size: NA

DNA: TGCAGCGTAAGCAGCCAACAGGCTTTCTTT
CDR3: CSVSSQQAFF
D: NA
J: TRBJ1-1
V: TRBV29-1
size: NA

DNA: TGTGCCAGCACGTGGAGCGGGGGGGCGGGGGGATACAATGAGCAGTTCTTC
CDR3: CASTWSGGAGGYNEQFF
D: TRBD2
J: TRBJ2-1
V: TRBV5-4
size: NA

DNA: TGTGCCAGCAGCACAGGTCTGGTGTCACCCCTCCACTTT
CDR3: CASSTGLVSPLHF
D: NA
J: TRBJ1-6
V: TRBV11-2
size: NA

DNA: TGCGCCAGCAGCTTGGTTCAGGGGTCGGACGAGCAGTACTTC
CDR3: CASSLVQGSDEQYF
D: NA
J: TRBJ2-7
V: TRBV5-1
size: NA

DNA: TGTGCCTGGGGGGGAGGTTTAGGGACTGAAGCTTTCTTT
CDR3: CAWGGGLGTEAFF
D: NA
J: TRBJ1-1
V: TRBV30
size: NA

DNA: TGTGCCAGCTCGGACAGGCCCCTCTACCAAGAGACCCAGTACTTC
CDR3: CASSDRPLYQETQYF
D: TRBD1
J: TRBJ2-5
V: TRBV27
size: once

DNA: TGTGCCAGCAGTTTAAGAGCGGGGGGGAACAATGAGCAGTTCTTC
CDR3: CASSLRAGGNNEQFF
D: TRBD2
J: TRBJ2-1
V: TRBV27
size: NA

DNA: TGTGCCAGCAGCGGTGGGCGAGGGGGATCCTACGAGCAGTACTTC
CDR3: CASSGGRGGSYEQYF
D: NA
J: TRBJ2-7
V: TRBV27
size: NA

DNA: TGCGCCAGCAGCCATCGACAGGGGACCTACGAGCAGTACTTC
CDR3: CASSHRQGTYEQYF
D: TRBD1
J: TRBJ2-7
V: TRBV4-1
size: NA

DNA: TGTGCCAGCAGTTTTAGGGCCAACGTCCTGACTTTC
CDR3: CASSFRANVLTF
D: NA
J: TRBJ2-6
V: TRBV28
size: NA

DNA: TGTGCCAGCAGGGAATGGGGTAGCGGGACAGGGAGAACCTACGAGCAGTACTTC
CDR3: CASREWGSGTGRTYEQYF
D: NA
J: TRBJ2-7
V: TRBV28
size: NA

DNA: TGTGCCTGGAGCCGCGACAGGGGGAACACTGAAGCTTTCTTT
CDR3: CAWSRDRGNTEAFF
D: TRBD1
J: TRBJ1-1
V: TRBV30
size: NA

DNA: TGTGCCAGTAGTATTACAGGGGTCAGCAATCAGCCCCAGCATTTT
CDR3: CASSITGVSNQPQHF
D: TRBD1
J: TRBJ1-5
V: TRBV19
size: NA

DNA: TGTGCCTGGAGTTCGGACAGGGTGAATTCACCCCTCCACTTT
CDR3: CAWSSDRVNSPLHF
D: TRBD1
J: TRBJ1-6
V: TRBV30
size: NA

DNA: TGCGCCAGCAGCCAAGATCCATGGAGCTACAGCTACACCTTC
CDR3: CASSQDPWSYSYTF
D: NA
J: TRBJ1-2
V: TRBV4-1
size: NA

DNA: TGTGCCTGGAGCAGGGACTTTGAGCAGTTCTTC
CDR3: CAWSRDFEQFF
D: NA
J: TRBJ2-1
V: TRBV30
size: NA

DNA: TGCAGTGCTGGTAGCAATGAGCAGTTCTTC
CDR3: CSAGSNEQFF
D: NA
J: TRBJ2-1
V: TRBV20-1
size: NA

DNA: TGTGCCAGCAGGGGGACAGCGAACACTGAAGCTTTCTTT
CDR3: CASRGTANTEAFF
D: TRBD1
J: TRBJ1-1
V: TRBV27
size: NA

DNA: TGTGCTAGCAGCTCGACTAGCAGGGCTGAGACCCAGTACTTC
CDR3: CASSSTSRAETQYF
D: TRBD2
J: TRBJ2-5
V: TRBV7-7
size: NA

DNA: TGCGCCAGCAGCCAAGGTCAGGTAAATTTCTACGAGCAGTACTTC
CDR3: CASSQGQVNFYEQYF
D: NA
J: TRBJ2-7
V: TRBV4-1
size: NA

DNA: TGCGCCAGCACCCAGGGAGGCACTGAAGCTTTCTTT
CDR3: CASTQGGTEAFF
D: NA
J: TRBJ1-1
V: TRBV5-1
size: NA

DNA: TGTGCCAGCAGTGAGGGACAGGCCTTCTATGGCTACACCTTC
CDR3: CASSEGQAFYGYTF
D: TRBD1
J: TRBJ1-2
V: TRBV2
size: NA

DNA: TGTGCCAGCACAATAACCAGGGGGGATAGGACCTACGAGCAGTACTTC
CDR3: CASTITRGDRTYEQYF
D: NA
J: TRBJ2-7
V: TRBV25-1
size: NA

DNA: TGTGCCAGCAGCTTACTAGCGGGGGATCCCACAGATACGCAGTATTTT
CDR3: CASSLLAGDPTDTQYF
D: TRBD2
J: TRBJ2-3
V: TRBV7-3
size: NA